A single sample gave rise to the 26 T cell receptor beta chains below, sequenced in a study of Graves' ophthalmopathy and Graves' hyperthyroidism. From RNA, the CDR3 regions of TCR beta chains were amplified and sequenced. The workflow started with a first-round RT-PCR run with HTBI primers and then moved on to a second-round multiplex PCR. MiXCR, run by TCRdb on the multiplex PCR reads, gives a single entry per CDR3 protein. The data show 360,000 or so distinct CDR3 sequences, with approximately 16% seen just once and more than 1.5% held by the top ten. The material sequenced was peripheral blood. Receptors originate from a young woman with Graves' ophthalmopathy.

At least ten counts were recorded for this clonotype. V usage is TRBV24-1 and J usage is TRBJ1-1; 7 nucleotides agree with TRBD1. In germline, CDR1 is KGHDR, CDR2 SFDVKD. CDR3 length: 13 amino acids. V was pared by 4 bases and J by 5 bases, with 3 bases of the junction left unmatched. The CDR3 region has the DNA TGTGCCACCAGTGACGACAGGGTGACTGAAGCTTTCTTT. This translates into CATSDDRVTEAFF.

The table lists this clonotype with many counts. The chain uses TRBV7-9 and TRBJ2-4; 7 bases are a match to TRBD2. This CDR3 is 15 amino acids long. Germline CDR1 is SEHNR and CDR2 is FQNEAQ (reference sequence). The V segment lost 5 bases and the J segment 8 bases; nucleotides outside the gene matches: 12. DNA of the CDR3: TGTGCCAGCAGCCCTACACGACTAGCCGGGGACATTCAGTACTTC. It translates to CASSPTRLAGDIQYF.

This clonotype was seen at least ten times. The chain links TRBV27 to TRBJ2-2; 9 positions agree with TRBD2. Germline-derived CDR1 and CDR2 are MNHEY and SMNVEV (reference sequence). V trimming: 5 bases; J trimming: 4 bases; junction bases outside the gene matches: 5. The CDR3 consists of 15 residues. The CDR3 DNA reads as TGTGCCAGCAGTAATCTAGCGGGAAGCACCGGGGAGCTGTTTTTT. Its translation: CASSNLAGSTGELFF.

With respect to this clonotype: The junction and the germline gene differ at one end; a read error may be behind it. V gene TRBV7-2 combines with J gene TRBJ2-5, with TRBD2 matching over 10 bases. Germline V lookup: CDR1 SGHTA, CDR2 FQGNSA. This CDR3 region has 16 residues. CDR3 sequence (DNA): TGTGCCAGCGGCTTAGGTTCTAGCGGGAGTGGAGAGACCCAGTACTTC. This gives the protein CASGLGSSGSGETQYF.

This clonotype appeared many times. The chain recombines TRBV6-4 with TRBJ2-3, with a tentative D call TRBD2 (6 bases). The CDR3 runs to 18 residues. Germline CDR1 MRHNA, CDR2 SNTAGT. Trimming pared 6 bases from V and 0 bases from J, leaving 22 bases between. This CDR3 reads CASRPERLAGFSTDTQYF. DNA for the CDR3: TGTGCCAGCAGGCCAGAGAGACTTGCGGGGTTTAGCACAGATACGCAGTATTTT.

This clonotype appeared many times. The gene calls are TRBV2 and TRBJ2-6; no clear D. Germline V gene lookup returns CDR1 SNHLY and CDR2 FYNNEI. V lost 7 bases to trimming and J lost 2 bases, with 12 bases between them. This CDR3 contains 15 residues. The CDR3 sequence is CASIYHQPGANVLTF. CDR3 sequence (DNA): TGTGCCAGCATCTATCACCAACCTGGGGCCAACGTCCTGACTTTC.

At least ten counts were recorded for this clonotype. V usage is TRBV7-3 and J usage is TRBJ2-5; D gene ambiguous. The length of the CDR3 is 11 residues. Germline CDR1 is SGHTA and CDR2 is FQGTGA. The V and J ends lost 5 bases and 7 bases respectively, with 8 bases between them. The CDR3 spells CASSRLGTQYF. The CDR3 DNA is TGTGCCAGCAGCCGGTTAGGGACCCAGTACTTC. Based on the CDR3 plus reference TRBV7-3 and TRBJ2-5, the full variable domain is GAGVSQTPSNKVTEKGKYVELRCDPISGHTALYWYRQSLGQGPEFLIYFQGTGAADDSGLPNDRFFAVRPEGSVSTLKIQRTERGDSAVYLCASSRLGTQYFGPGTRLLVL.

The V call is TRBV20-1, the J call TRBJ1-5, with D uncertain. This CDR3 is 12 amino acids long. Trimming removed 6 bases at V and 5 bases at J, with 11 bases between. The germline CDR1 and CDR2 sequences are DFQATT and SNEGSKA (reference sequence). CDR3 residues: CSATHPDQPQHF. The CDR3 DNA reads as TGCAGTGCAACTCATCCCGATCAGCCCCAGCATTTT.

This clonotype was observed a single time. The chain joins TRBV6-2 or TRBV6-3 to TRBJ1-2; 9 bases agree with TRBD1. The V gene end was trimmed by 7 bases and the J gene end by 4 bases; junction bases not matched to a gene: 19. Germline V gene data show CDR1 as MNHEY and CDR2 as SVGEGT. The CDR3 is 18 residues long. Written as DNA, the CDR3 is TGTGCCAGCACCTTAAACCCCCATGGGGACAGGGTTATCTATGGCTACACCTTC. This sequence encodes CASTLNPHGDRVIYGYTF.

This clonotype was seen many times. V and J are TRBV9 and TRBJ2-5; no clear D. This CDR3 has 14 residues. In germline, CDR1 is SGDLS, CDR2 YYNGEE. Trimming shortened V by 3 bases and J by 5 bases, and 14 bases separated the two germline ends. CDR3 coding DNA: TGTGCCAGCAGCGGAGACATCGGGTGGGAGACCCAGTACTTC. This translates into CASSGDIGWETQYF.

The rearrangement joins TRBV6-2 or TRBV6-3 to TRBJ1-5; D gene unclear. This CDR3 region has 15 residues. CDR1 and CDR2 from the germline V gene are MNHEY and SVGEGT. The V end was cut by 6 bases, the J end by 0 bases, with 12 bases between. CDR3 sequence (DNA): TGTGCCAGCAGAGGACGGTGGAATAGCAATCAGCCCCAGCATTTT. Its translation: CASRGRWNSNQPQHF.

This clonotype was recorded at least ten times. V is TRBV7-2 and J is TRBJ1-2, with D possibly being TRBD1 (5 bases). Germline-derived CDR1 and CDR2 are SGHTA and FQGNSA. The CDR3 runs 14 residues. Trimming removed 5 bases at V and 8 bases at J, with 18 bases between. In nucleotides, the CDR3 is TGTGCCAGCAGCCCCACTGCGGGGGTAGGAGGCTACACCTTC. This sequence encodes CASSPTAGVGGYTF.

The table lists this clonotype with many counts. The V call is TRBV12-3 or TRBV12-4, the J call TRBJ1-1, with D uncertain. Trimming shortened V by 2 bases and J by 2 bases, and 6 bases separated the two germline ends. CDR3 length: 13 residues. The CDR3 loop reads CASSLMTNTEAFF. The CDR3 nucleotides are TGTGCCAGCAGTTTAATGACTAACACTGAAGCTTTCTTT.

The chain recombines TRBV6-5 with TRBJ2-2; possible D gene TRBD2, 6 bases. Per the germline V gene, CDR1 is MNHEY and CDR2 is SVGAGI. V shed 2 bases and J shed 6 bases, with 13 bases lying between them. The CDR3 consists of 15 residues. This chain's CDR3 is CASSYMRLVPGELFF. The CDR3 nucleotides read TGTGCCAGCAGTTACATGAGACTAGTTCCCGGGGAGCTGTTTTTT.

The V call is TRBV30, the J call TRBJ1-2; 7 bases line up with TRBD1. Per the germline V gene, CDR1 is GTSNPN and CDR2 is SVGIG (reference sequence). The length of the CDR3 is 17 residues. The V and J ends lost 4 bases and 5 bases, in that order; junction bases with no gene match: 19. CDR3 protein: CAWTPLGQLRGGYGYTF. DNA for the CDR3: TGTGCCTGGACCCCCCTGGGACAGCTCAGGGGAGGGTATGGCTACACCTTC.

At least ten counts were recorded for this clonotype. The chain employs TRBV6-2 or TRBV6-3 and TRBJ1-5; no reliable D call. The V end was cut by 3 bases, the J end by 2 bases, with 11 bases between. Germline V CDR1 and CDR2: MNHEY, SVGEGT. CDR3 size: 15 residues. CDR3 sequence reads: CASSYDGERNQPQHF. The DNA of the CDR3 is TGTGCCAGCAGTTATGATGGGGAGCGCAATCAGCCCCAGCATTTT.

This clonotype has a count of ten or more. V gene TRBV6-1 combines with J gene TRBJ2-3; 8 nucleotides match TRBD1. Germline values: CDR1 MNHNS, CDR2 SASEGT. CDR3 length: 13 amino acids. V lost 4 bases and J lost 5; bases outside the gene matches: 2. The CDR3 is CASSGQGIDTQYF. CDR3 DNA: TGTGCCAGCAGTGGACAGGGGATAGATACGCAGTATTTT.

This clonotype has at least ten counts. This rearrangement joins TRBV12-3 or TRBV12-4 to TRBJ2-7; a possible D gene is TRBD1 (5 bases). Between the trimmed V and J ends, which lost 3 bases and 6 bases, there was a span of 15 bases. This CDR3 is 14 amino acids long. CDR3 loop: CASSFLPGKGEQYF. In DNA form, the CDR3 reads TGTGCCAGCAGTTTCCTCCCAGGGAAAGGCGAGCAGTACTTC.

This clonotype showed up many times. The chain uses TRBV11-2 and TRBJ1-1; D is possibly TRBD1 (5 bases). The CDR3 spans 12 residues. V lost 5 bases and J lost 8, with 12 bases in between. CDR1 SGHAT and CDR2 FQNNGV come from the germline V gene. The CDR3 spells CASSPPRGEAFF. The CDR3 nucleotides read TGTGCCAGCAGCCCCCCTCGGGGGGAAGCTTTCTTT.

CDR3 nucleotides: TGTGCCAGCGGGAGCTGGTACGAGCAGTACTTC. This encodes CASGSWYEQYF. This chain uses TRBV7-2 with TRBJ2-7, with D tentatively TRBD2 (5 bases). V was cut by 8 bases and J by 4 bases, with 9 bases left in between. CDR1 and CDR2 from the germline V gene are SGHTA and FQGNSA. The CDR3 covers 11 residues.

In its sample, this clonotype was seen many times. This chain links TRBV28 with TRBJ2-3, with D unclear. The V and J ends lost 5 bases and 4 bases respectively, with 4 bases between them. Germline CDR1 reads MDHEN; CDR2 reads SYDVKM. CDR3 length: 11 amino acids. This chain's CDR3 is CASSQADTQYF. The CDR3 DNA is TGTGCCAGCAGTCAGGCAGATACGCAGTATTTT.

This clonotype was seen many times. This chain uses TRBV7-2 with TRBJ1-6; the match to TRBD1 covers 12 bases. There are 18 residues in the CDR3. Germline CDR1 and CDR2: SGHTA and FQGNSA. The ends lost 2 bases at V and 7 bases at J; junction bases unmatched: 9. This CDR3 reads CASSLIWDRGRRNSPLHF. CDR3 bases: TGTGCCAGCAGCTTAATTTGGGACAGGGGGCGGAGAAATTCACCCCTCCACTTT.

This clonotype came up many times. The V call is TRBV28, the J call TRBJ1-2; D is uncertain. The CDR3 is made up of 14 amino acids. Germline V CDR1 and CDR2: MDHEN, SYDVKM. Trimming took off 2 bases at V and 8 bases at J, with 15 bases between the two ends. CDR3 coding DNA: TGTGCCAGCAGTTTAACGGCGATCTCCGGCGGCTACACCTTC. Translation: CASSLTAISGGYTF.

This clonotype has ten or more counts. J is TRBJ1-1 and V is TRBV28, with D possibly TRBD1 on 6 matching bases. The CDR3 runs to 14 residues. V was pared by 5 bases and J by 5 bases, with 15 bases between. Germline CDR1 is MDHEN and CDR2 is SYDVKM. CDR3: CASSPPQQGTEAFF. The CDR3 coding sequence is TGTGCCAGCAGTCCGCCCCAACAGGGTACTGAAGCTTTCTTT.

This clonotype was counted many times. The V and J genes are TRBV10-3 and TRBJ1-5, with 10 bases lining up with TRBD1. V shed 10 bases, J shed 7 bases, and the junction held 19 bases outside the gene matches. Germline CDR1 and CDR2: ENHRY and SYGVKD. The CDR3 totals 17 residues. CDR3 sequence (DNA): TGTGCCACCTCTACCCGACCGGGACAGGGGATCCAGCAGCCCCAGCATTTT. Its protein product is CATSTRPGQGIQQPQHF.

This clonotype was seen only a few times. The J gene is TRBJ2-4, the V gene TRBV7-8; TRBD1 matches 10 bases. The CDR3 totals 20 residues. After removal of 5 bases from V and 0 bases from J, the junction contained 16 bases not matched to a gene. Germline V CDR1 and CDR2: SGHVS, FQNEAQ. CDR3 amino acids: CASSPRQGALSLVAKNIQYF. As DNA, the CDR3 is TGTGCCAGCAGCCCCAGACAGGGGGCATTGTCATTGGTAGCCAAAAACATTCAGTACTTC.